Listed here are 10 T cell receptor beta chains from one sample, sequenced in a study of CD4 T cells in relation to SARS-CoV-2 and coronaviruses. The protocol was immunoSEQ multiplex PCR, while the TCRdb copy is restricted to in-frame clones and leaves out a portion. Of around 18,000 clones in the sample, roughly 77% were seen once. The unexposed donors gave CD4+ T cells in about 2010-2019, prior to COVID-19. CD4+ T cells were isolated from the cells after around 11 days of culture. For these receptors, no antigen is known. Sample: CD4+ T cells from PBMCs, cultured in vitro. The receptors shown here come from a human donor in good health.

The chain links TRBV28 to TRBJ1-1; perhaps TRBD1 as D (6 bases). The CDR3 is 15 residues long. Trimming stripped 5 bases from V and 1 base from J, with 14 bases between. Germline V lookup: CDR1 MDHEN, CDR2 SYDVKM. CDR3 loop: CASSKQGLGNTEAFF. CDR3 coding DNA: TGTGCCAGCAGTAAGCAGGGGTTAGGGAACACTGAAGCTTTCTTT. Drawing the rest from reference TRBV28 and TRBJ1-1, the complete variable domain is DVKVTQSSRYLVKRTGEKVFLECVQDMDHENMFWYRQDPGLGLRLIYFSYDVKMKEKGDIPEGYSVSREKKERFSLILESASTNQTSMYLCASSKQGLGNTEAFFGQGTRLTVV.

This clone appeared once. The V call is TRBV11-2, the J call TRBJ2-5, with 8 bases lining up with TRBD1. Germline CDR1 is SGHAT and CDR2 is FQNNGV. V was clipped by 2 bases and J by 2 bases; unmatched bases: 4. The CDR3 length is 15 residues. For the CDR3, the DNA is TGTGCCAGCAGCTTAATGGGACAGGTACAAGAGACCCAGTACTTC. It yields the protein CASSLMGQVQETQYF.

The V and J genes are TRBV3-1 (or the pseudogene TRBV3-2) and TRBJ1-1; D is possibly TRBD1 (5 bases). The germline V and J ends were trimmed by 3 bases and 5 bases, with 7 bases remaining between them. The CDR3 is made up of 12 amino acids. Germline-derived CDR1 and CDR2 are LGHDT and YNNKEL (reference sequence). CDR3: CASSQGGTEAFF. Here the CDR3 DNA reads TGTGCCAGCAGCCAGGGGGGTACTGAAGCTTTCTTT.

The chain links TRBV25-1 to TRBJ2-1, with 9 bases that match TRBD1. The J segment lost 3 bases and the V segment lost 4 bases, leaving 10 bases of the junction unmatched. Germline assignment: CDR1 MGHDK and CDR2 SYGVNS. This CDR3 comprises 17 residues. Here the CDR3 reads CASSAQGDREVYNEQFF. CDR3 bases: TGTGCCAGCAGTGCACAAGGGGACAGGGAGGTCTACAATGAGCAGTTCTTC.

This chain connects TRBV11-1 to TRBJ2-7; 11 nucleotides agree with TRBD2. The CDR3 has 13 amino acids. The V segment lost 8 bases and the J segment 6 bases; nucleotides outside the gene matches: 6. The germline V gene encodes CDR1 SGHAT and CDR2 FQDESV (reference sequence). This CDR3 reads CASGLAGGFEQYF. The CDR3 DNA reads as TGTGCCAGCGGACTAGCGGGCGGCTTCGAGCAGTACTTC.

The chain uses TRBV11-3 and TRBJ2-2, with TRBD2 identical over 7 bases. V was clipped by 5 bases and J by 0 bases; unmatched bases: 6. Germline V CDR1 and CDR2: SGHNT, YENEEA. The CDR3 loop spans 16 amino acids. Here the CDR3 reads CASSRLSGSNTGELFF. CDR3 nucleotides: TGTGCCAGCAGCCGCCTTAGCGGGTCGAACACCGGGGAGCTGTTTTTT. The entire variable domain, with the rest obtained from reference TRBV11-3 and TRBJ2-2, is as follows: EAGVVQSPRYKIIEKKQPVAFWCNPISGHNTLYWYLQNLGQGPELLIRYENEEAVDDSQLPKDRFSAERLKGVDSTLKIQPAELGDSAVYLCASSRLSGSNTGELFFGEGSRLTVL.

This chain joins TRBV6-5 and TRBJ2-3; 9 bases are a match to TRBD2. The CDR3 sequence is 14 residues long. The V segment lost 6 bases and the J segment 2 bases; nucleotides outside the gene matches: 3. Per the germline V gene, CDR1 is MNHEY and CDR2 is SVGAGI. CDR3 residues: CASRVAGATDTQYF. The CDR3, as DNA: TGTGCCAGCAGGGTAGCGGGAGCCACAGATACGCAGTATTTT.

V and J are TRBV19 and TRBJ1-2, with a possible D match to TRBD1 (5 bases). Trimming took off 4 bases at V and 5 bases at J, with 11 bases between the two ends. CDR1 and CDR2 (germline): LNHDA, SQIVND (reference sequence). The CDR3 runs 13 residues. The CDR3 protein is CASSKWDGYGYTF. The CDR3 DNA sequence: TGTGCCAGTAGTAAATGGGACGGGTATGGCTACACCTTC.

The V call is TRBV7-2, the J call TRBJ1-5, with D uncertain. The CDR3 runs 16 residues. Germline loops: CDR1 SGHTA, CDR2 FQGNSA. V dropped 2 bases and J dropped 1 base, with 12 bases sitting between them. This CDR3 is CASSLNPRGSNQPQHF. CDR3 DNA sequence: TGTGCCAGCAGCTTAAACCCCCGGGGAAGCAATCAGCCCCAGCATTTT.

This chain uses TRBV24-1 with TRBJ1-2; TRBD1 aligns across 8 bases. Germline values: CDR1 KGHDR, CDR2 SFDVKD. The V gene end was trimmed by 3 bases and the J gene end by 6 bases; junction bases not matched to a gene: 8. The CDR3 contains 15 residues. The CDR3 coding sequence is TGTGCCACCAGTGATACACCAGGACAGGGTCATGGCTACACCTTC. This gives the protein CATSDTPGQGHGYTF.